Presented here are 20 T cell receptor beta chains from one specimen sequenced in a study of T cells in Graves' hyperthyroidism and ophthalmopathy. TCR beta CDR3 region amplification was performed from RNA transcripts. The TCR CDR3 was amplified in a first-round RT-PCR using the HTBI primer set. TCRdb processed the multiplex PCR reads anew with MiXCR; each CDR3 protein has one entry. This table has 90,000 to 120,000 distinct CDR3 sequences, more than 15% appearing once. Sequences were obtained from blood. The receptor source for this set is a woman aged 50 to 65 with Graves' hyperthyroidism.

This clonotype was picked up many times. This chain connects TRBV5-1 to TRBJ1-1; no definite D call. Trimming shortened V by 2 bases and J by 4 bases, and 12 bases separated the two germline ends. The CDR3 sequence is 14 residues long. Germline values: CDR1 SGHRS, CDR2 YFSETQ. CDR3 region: CASSFGSGSTEAFF. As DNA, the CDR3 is TGCGCCAGCAGCTTCGGCAGTGGTAGCACTGAAGCTTTCTTT.

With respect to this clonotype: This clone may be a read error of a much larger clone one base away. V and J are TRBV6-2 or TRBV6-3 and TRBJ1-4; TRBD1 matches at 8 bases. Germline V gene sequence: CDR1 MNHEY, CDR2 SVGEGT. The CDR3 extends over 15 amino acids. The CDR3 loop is CASSYSGQGNEKPFF. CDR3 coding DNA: TGTGCCAGCAGTTACTCCGGACAGGGTAATGAAAAACCGTTTTTT.

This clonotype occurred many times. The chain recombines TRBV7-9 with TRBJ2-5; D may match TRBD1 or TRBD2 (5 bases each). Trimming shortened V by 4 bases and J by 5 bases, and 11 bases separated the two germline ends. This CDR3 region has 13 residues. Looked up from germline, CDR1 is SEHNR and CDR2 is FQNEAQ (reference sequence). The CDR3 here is CASSSGTAETQYF. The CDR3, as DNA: TGTGCCAGCAGCTCCGGGACGGCGGAGACCCAGTACTTC.

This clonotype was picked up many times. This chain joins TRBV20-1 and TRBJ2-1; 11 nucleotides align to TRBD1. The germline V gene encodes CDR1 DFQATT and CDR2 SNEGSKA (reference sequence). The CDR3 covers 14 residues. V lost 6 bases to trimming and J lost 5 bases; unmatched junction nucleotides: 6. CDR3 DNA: TGCAGTGCCCCAGGACAGGGGGCCAACAATGAGCAGTTCTTC. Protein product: CSAPGQGANNEQFF.

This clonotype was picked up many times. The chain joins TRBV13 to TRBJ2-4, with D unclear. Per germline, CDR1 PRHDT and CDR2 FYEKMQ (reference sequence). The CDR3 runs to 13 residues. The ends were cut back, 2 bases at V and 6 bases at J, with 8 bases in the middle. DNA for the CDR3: TGTGCCAGCAGCTTAAGTTCGGGAAACATTCAGTACTTC. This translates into CASSLSSGNIQYF.

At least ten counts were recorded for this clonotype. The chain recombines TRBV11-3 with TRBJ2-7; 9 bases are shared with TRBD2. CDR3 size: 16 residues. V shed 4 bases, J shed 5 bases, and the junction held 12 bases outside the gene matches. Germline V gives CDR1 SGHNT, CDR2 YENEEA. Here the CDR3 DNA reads TGTGCCAGCAGCTCCGGACTAGCGTCCTCGGGCGACGAGCAGTACTTC. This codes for CASSSGLASSGDEQYF.

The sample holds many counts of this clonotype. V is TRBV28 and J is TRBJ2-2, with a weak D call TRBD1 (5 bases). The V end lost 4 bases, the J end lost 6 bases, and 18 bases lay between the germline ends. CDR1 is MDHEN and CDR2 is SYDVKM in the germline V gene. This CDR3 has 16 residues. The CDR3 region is CASSSPGRATAGELFF. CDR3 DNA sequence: TGTGCCAGCAGTTCTCCCGGCAGGGCGACGGCCGGGGAGCTGTTTTTT.

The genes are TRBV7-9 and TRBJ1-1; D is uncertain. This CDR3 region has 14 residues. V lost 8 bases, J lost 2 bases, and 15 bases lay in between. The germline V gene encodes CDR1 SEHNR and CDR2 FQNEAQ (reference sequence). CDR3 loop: CASFRTVSNTEAFF. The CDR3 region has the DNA TGTGCCAGCTTTAGGACGGTTAGCAACACTGAAGCTTTCTTT.

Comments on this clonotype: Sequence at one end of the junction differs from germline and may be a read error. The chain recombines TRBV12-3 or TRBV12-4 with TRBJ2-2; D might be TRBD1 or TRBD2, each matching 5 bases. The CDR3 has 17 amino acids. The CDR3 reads CASSRNQGPQFPGELLF. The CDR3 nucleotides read TGTGCCAGCAGTAGAAATCAGGGACCACAGTTCCCCGGGGAGCTGCTTTTT.

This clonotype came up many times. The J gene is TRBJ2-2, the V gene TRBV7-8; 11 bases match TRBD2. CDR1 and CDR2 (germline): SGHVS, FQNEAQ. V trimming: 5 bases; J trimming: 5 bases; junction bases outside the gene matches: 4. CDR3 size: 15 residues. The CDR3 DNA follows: TGTGCCAGCAGCCGACTAGCGGGAAGTACCGGGGAGCTGTTTTTT. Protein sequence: CASSRLAGSTGELFF.

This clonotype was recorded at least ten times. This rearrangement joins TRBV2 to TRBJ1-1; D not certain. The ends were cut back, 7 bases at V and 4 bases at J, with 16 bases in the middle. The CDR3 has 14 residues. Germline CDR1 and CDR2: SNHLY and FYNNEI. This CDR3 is CASNSQTASTEAFF. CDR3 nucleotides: TGTGCCAGCAATTCCCAAACCGCTTCCACTGAAGCTTTCTTT.

CDR3 protein: CASSEALHLGLLQETQYF. As DNA, the CDR3 is TGTGCCAGCAGTGAAGCGCTTCACTTGGGACTTCTCCAAGAGACCCAGTACTTC. The rearrangement joins TRBV2 to TRBJ2-5, with D possibly being TRBD2 (6 bases). The CDR3 consists of 18 residues. The ends were cut back, 0 bases at V and 1 base at J, with 18 bases in the middle. The germline CDR1 and CDR2 sequences are SNHLY and FYNNEI.

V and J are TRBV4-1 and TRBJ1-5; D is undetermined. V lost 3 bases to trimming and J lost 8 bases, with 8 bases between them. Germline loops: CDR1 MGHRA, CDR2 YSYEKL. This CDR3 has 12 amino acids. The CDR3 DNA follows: TGCGCCAGCAGCCAGGGTAGGGAGCCCCAGCATTTT. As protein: CASSQGREPQHF.

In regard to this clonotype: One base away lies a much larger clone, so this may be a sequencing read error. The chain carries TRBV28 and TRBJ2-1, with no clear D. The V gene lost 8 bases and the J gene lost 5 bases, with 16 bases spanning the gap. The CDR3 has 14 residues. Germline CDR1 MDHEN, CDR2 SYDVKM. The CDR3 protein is CASQRLRGNNEQFF. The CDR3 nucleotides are TGTGCCAGCCAGAGACTCCGAGGAAACAATGAGCAGTTCTTC.

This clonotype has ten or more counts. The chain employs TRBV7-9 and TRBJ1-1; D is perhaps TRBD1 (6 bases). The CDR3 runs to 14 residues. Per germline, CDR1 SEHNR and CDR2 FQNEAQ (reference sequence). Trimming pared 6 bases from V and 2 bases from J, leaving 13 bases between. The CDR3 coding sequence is TGTGCCAGCAGGGACGGACAGACAAACACTGAAGCTTTCTTT. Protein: CASRDGQTNTEAFF.

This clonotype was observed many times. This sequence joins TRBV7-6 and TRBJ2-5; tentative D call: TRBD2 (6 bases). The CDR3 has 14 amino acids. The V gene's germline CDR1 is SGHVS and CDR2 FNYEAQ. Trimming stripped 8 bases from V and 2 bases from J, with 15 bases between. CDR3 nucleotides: TGTGCCAGCCGCATGCCCGGGGGACAAGAGACCCAGTACTTC. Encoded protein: CASRMPGGQETQYF.

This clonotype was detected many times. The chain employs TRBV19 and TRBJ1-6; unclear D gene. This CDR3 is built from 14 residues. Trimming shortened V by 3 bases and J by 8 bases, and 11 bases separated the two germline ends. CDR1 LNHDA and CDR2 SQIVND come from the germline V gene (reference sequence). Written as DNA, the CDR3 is TGTGCCAGTAGTATTTCACGGGAGTATTCACCCCTCCACTTT. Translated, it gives CASSISREYSPLHF. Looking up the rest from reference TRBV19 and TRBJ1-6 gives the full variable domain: DGGITQSPKYLFRKEGQNVTLSCEQNLNHDAMYWYRQDPGQGLRLIYYSQIVNDFQKGDIAEGYSVSREKKESFPLTVTSAQKNPTAFYLCASSISREYSPLHFGNGTRLTVT.

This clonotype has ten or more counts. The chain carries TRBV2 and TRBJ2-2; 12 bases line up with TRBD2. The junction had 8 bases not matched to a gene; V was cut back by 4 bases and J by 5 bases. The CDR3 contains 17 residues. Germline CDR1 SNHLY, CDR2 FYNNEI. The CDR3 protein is CASSVLAGGSGTGELFF. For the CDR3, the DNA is TGTGCCAGCAGTGTACTAGCGGGAGGTTCGGGTACCGGGGAGCTGTTTTTT.

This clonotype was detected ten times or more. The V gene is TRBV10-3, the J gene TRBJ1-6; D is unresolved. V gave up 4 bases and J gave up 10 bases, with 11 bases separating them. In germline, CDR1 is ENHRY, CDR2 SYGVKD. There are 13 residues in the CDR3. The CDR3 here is CAISVQEGSPLHF. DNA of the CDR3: TGTGCCATCAGTGTGCAAGAGGGCTCACCCCTCCACTTT.

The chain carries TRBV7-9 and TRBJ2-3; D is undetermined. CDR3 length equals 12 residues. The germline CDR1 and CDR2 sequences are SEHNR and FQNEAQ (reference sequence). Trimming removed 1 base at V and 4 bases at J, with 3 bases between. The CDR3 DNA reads TGTGCCAGCAGCTTAGATGCAGATACGCAGTATTTT. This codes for CASSLDADTQYF.